The present entry profiles one T cell receptor beta chain with its context. This sample is part of a study of blood T cell repertoires in COVID-19. At the level of the study: Samples representing acute and convalescent COVID-19 were sourced from the United States, Italy and Spain. T cells, B-cell-depleted T cells, or PBMCs provided the cDNA or gDNA that served as material.

In assigning cohorts, the study relied on participant-reported clinical history. The table came from immunoSEQ multiplex PCR; TCRdb's copy has only in-frame clones and leaves some out. The table lists 250,000 or so clones, 91% of them singletons. This clonotype originated in a man in his forties who had been exposed to COVID-19. The sequenced sample was PBMCs or T cells enriched from blood (not recorded which).

The CDR3 is CAISSEGFSNQPQHF. The CDR3 DNA reads as TGTGCCATCAGCTCAGAGGGATTTAGCAATCAGCCCCAGCATTTT. The V call is TRBV10-3, the J call TRBJ1-5; D gene unclear. The germline gives CDR1 ENHRY, CDR2 SYGVKD. CDR3 size: 15 residues. V was trimmed by 6 bases and J by 0 bases, leaving 12 bases between them.